This T cell receptor (beta chain) emerged from a study of shared clonotypes between healthy human individuals. Assay: immunoSEQ multiplex PCR; the TCRdb copy retains only in-frame clones and omits some. The sample records 450,000 to 500,000 clones, more than 75% being singletons. A note on this clone: A far larger clone differs by one base, so this is likely a read error. Other DNA sequences from this sample encode an identical CDR3 as well.

Sequencing was performed on PBMCs. The receptor was derived from a woman aged 40 to 49 in good health. Some clones in this sample may be carry-over from other donors' samples.

In DNA, the CDR3 is TGTGCCAGCAGCGTCGGGCAGGCTAGCTACACCTTC. It yields the protein CASSVGQASYTF. The chain links TRBV7-9 to TRBJ1-2; D uncertain. V was clipped by 5 bases and J by 9 bases, with 13 bases between them. This CDR3 is 12 amino acids long. In germline, CDR1 is SEHNR, CDR2 FQNEAQ (reference sequence).